The TCR beta chain under discussion was sequenced for a study of shared clonotypes between healthy human individuals (dated by TCRdb to about 2020). Study-wide context: The cohort included a few men and a couple of women between 18 and 49 years of age. Each donor's leukapheresis produced roughly between about 0.8 and 10 billion PBMCs. For each donor, CD4 naive and CD4 memory were each run on three plates, CD8 naive on two plates, and CD8 memory on one plate. To estimate repertoire size and how much clonotypes are shared between individuals, the study performed deep sequencing of blood TCR repertoires from about five healthy adults. Different laboratories and diverse techniques were used to prepare libraries and sequence TCR repertoires, to increase sequencing depth and limit assay-specific biases.

Comment on this clone: Its antigen target is currently unknown. No clone much larger than this one lies a single base away; base qualities are absent.

Beyond this particular receptor, the publication reports: Incomplete sequencing was indicated by rarefaction of sorted-subset datasets, despite the large sequencing depth. Across a few donors, roughly 5.4% of naive CD4, roughly 3.4% of naive CD8, 2% to 2.5% of memory CD4, and 0.3% to 0.45% of memory CD8 clonotypes were shared. Because the study included a small number of donors, the genetic and exposure-history diversity represented was limited. Estimated clonotype richness was generally larger for naive than for memory subsets. Sampling was restricted to blood, and TCR repertoires in tissues likely differ from the TCR repertoires found in blood. Higher generation probabilities were observed for clonotypes shared by all four sorted-subset donors than for non-shared clonotypes. Pairwise subsampling led to the expectation that sequencing depth would affect the degree of clonotype sharing among donors.

The donors were healthy, HIV-negative adults with no recently reported acute infections or vaccinations. Every donor was a Caucasian adult living in Nashville, Tennessee, USA. CD4+ T cells were enriched through magnetic negative selection, after which naive cells were positively selected on CD45RA and the remaining negative fraction served as the memory subset. Blood was obtained by leukapheresis, after which PBMCs were separated by Ficoll-Histopaque density gradient centrifugation and cryopreserved in liquid nitrogen vapor phase. Purity and quantity of every magnetically sorted T cell population were checked by analytical flow cytometry. Genomic DNA was isolated from each sorted fraction and quantified by UV absorbance on a Nanodrop 2000c. Using the deep immunoSEQ assay, multiplex PCR amplified TCR CDR3 regions from genomic DNA. For each cell subset, the extracted genomic DNA was distributed evenly across all wells of several immunoSEQ 96-well plates, and each plate served as one replicate. For sorted subsets, roughly 200 ng genomic DNA, equal to 30,000 or so T cell genomes, was loaded into each replicate PCR. Purified libraries were measured with a Qubit 3.0 fluorometer, size-checked on a Bioanalyzer 2100, and measured again with the KAPA Library Quantification kit. A separate single-read 150-cycle Illumina NextSeq 550 flow cell was used to sequence each immunoSEQ 96-well plate. Regarding the original processing steps: Because the immunoSEQ output held only junctional sequences and lacked quality scores, the filtering could not match the filtering applied to full-length reads. To assign V/J genes and CDR3, sequences were annotated against IMGT germline references using PyIR, a Python wrapper for IgBLAST v1.9. Reads with weak V/J assignments (E-value above 1e-6), missing CDR3, stop codons, out-of-frame junctions, or ambiguous translated residues were removed. V3J clonotypes were defined as sequences sharing an identical inferred V gene, J gene, and CDR3 amino acid sequence. The percentage overlap between two repertoires was calculated by dividing the number of shared unique clonotypes by the size of the smaller repertoire. Three approaches were used to assess repertoire richness: RTK rarefaction, the Chao1 estimator, and Recon v2.1 estimates of unobserved clonotypes. Generation probabilities were computed with OLGA for all TCRbeta clonotypes obtained by the gDNA method from several donors. The clones in this table, taken by TCRdb from immuneACCESS, are in-frame only. Not every clone is retained; where verified, under half of the shortfall comes from an unresolved V gene, and the cause of the rest is unknown. D and trimming come from the DNA, and the V and J calls and clone size come from that table. The sample table records around 980,000 clones; approximately 78% of these occur just once. In total, the top ten clones hold under 0.8% of the sample.

Input material: memory CD4+ T cells from PBMCs. Taken with the paper, the label for cell subset or site translates to: CD45RA-negative fraction. The TCR comes from a man between 18 and 29 years old in good health. Some clones in this sample may be carry-over from other donors' samples.

The CDR3 protein is CASSLDGRAIDEQYF. The sequenced DNA is TGCGCCAGCAGCTTGGACGGGAGGGCCATCGACGAGCAGTACTTC. The V and J segments used are TRBV5-1 and TRBJ2-7; 8 bases in the middle match TRBD2. Including the terminal cysteine and phenylalanine, the CDR3 comprises 15 residues. Only the CDR3 DNA stays, 45 bases, in frame from base 1. V is pruned by 0 bases and J by 5 bases, leaving 7 bases of the junction without a gene match. The germline V gene sets CDR1 to SGHRS and CDR2 to YFSETQ.